This T cell receptor (beta chain) was documented in a study of human T cells and chemical hapten exposure. V lost 7 bases and J 0 bases, leaving 9 bases between the germline ends. The CDR3 sequence is 13 residues long. This clonotype was seen just once. Its specificity is not known. Library construction involved attaching unique molecular identifiers to individual cDNA molecules, which allowed quantitative, reproducible TCR counting. Via MiXCR, TCRdb re-called the RACE reads, giving one row per CDR3 protein. The data show 95,000 to 130,000 distinct CDR3 sequences, roughly 12% seen once. The time point denotes: patch test 1, 2 weeks after DPC sensitization. Treatment of the sample: therapeutic diphenylcyclopropenone sensitization with weekly scalp DPC. Overall study results and limits: TCRs exceeding a frequency of 1 in 1000 stayed unchanged under DPC sensitization.

The sequenced sample was whole blood, obtained in connection with sensitization to the hapten diphenylcyclopropenone (DPC). The receptor's source is a woman aged 45-59 years with alopecia areata. Some clones in this sample may be carry-over from other donors' samples. The rearrangement uses TRBV12-3 or TRBV12-4 and TRBJ2-5; D not certain. The CDR3 region is CASNDDNQETQYF. CDR3 in DNA: TGTGCCAGCAACGATGATAACCAAGAGACCCAGTACTTC.